The clone carrying this T cell receptor (beta chain) was counted many times. Its antigen remains unknown. This sample is drawn from a study of shared clonotypes between healthy human individuals. The CDR3 length is 13 residues. Trimming stripped 5 bases from V and 2 bases from J, with 9 bases between. Germline lookup yields CDR1 WNHNN and CDR2 SYGVQD (reference sequence). The method was immunoSEQ multiplex PCR; TCRdb's version includes in-frame clones alone and lacks a portion of them. The sample carries some 980,000 clones, approximately 76% recorded once. Those who donated, Caucasian adults without exception, all lived in Nashville, Tennessee. Study observations and caveats: Genetic and exposure-history diversity was limited by the small donor number. Between a handful of donors, naive CD4 clonotypes were shared at a level of around 5.2%.

The V call is TRBV10-1, the J call TRBJ1-2; possibly TRBD1 for D (5 bases). The sample taken for sequencing was memory CD4+ T cells sorted from blood. Subset: CD45RA-negative fraction. The clonotype originates from a man aged 18 to 30 in good health. CDR3 sequence reads: CASSPDNNYGYTF. CDR3 bases: TGCGCCAGCAGTCCGGACAACAACTATGGCTACACCTTC.